A single sample is the source of the 9 T cell receptor beta chains below, sequenced in a study of T cells in Graves' hyperthyroidism and ophthalmopathy. There were TCR beta CDR3 regions amplified from RNA transcripts. Primed by the HTBI set, a first-round RT-PCR was run on the TCR CDR3. From the multiplex PCR reads, TCRdb called clonotypes with MiXCR, one entry per CDR3 protein. Of 270,000 or so distinct CDR3 sequences in the sample, 25% to 30% are singletons; the top ten hold over 25%. The sample taken for sequencing was blood. These receptors all come from a man in his forties or fifties with Graves' hyperthyroidism that later progressed to Graves' ophthalmopathy.

This clonotype was observed a few times. The chain has TRBV27 and TRBJ1-1, with D perhaps TRBD1 (5 bases). Trimming cost V 7 bases and J 4 bases, with 13 bases left between them. The germline V gene has CDR1 MNHEY and CDR2 SMNVEV (reference sequence). The CDR3 is made up of 13 amino acids. The CDR3 loop is CASTRGGLTEAFF. The CDR3 DNA reads TGTGCCAGCACTCGGGGCGGGCTCACTGAAGCTTTCTTT.

The chain combines TRBV6-2 or TRBV6-3 with TRBJ2-5; 9 positions agree with TRBD2. Looked up from germline, CDR1 is MNHEY and CDR2 is SVGEGT. The CDR3 spans 16 residues. Trimming took 6 bases from V and 5 from J; bases not matched to a gene: 13. CDR3 DNA sequence: TGTGCCAGCAGCGACCCTCGCGGGAGGGCCGCGGAGACCCAGTACTTC. Protein sequence: CASSDPRGRAAETQYF.

There are many counts of this clonotype. The chain couples TRBV29-1 to TRBJ2-7, with 10 bases matching TRBD1. V lost 3 bases, J lost 6 bases, and 8 bases stayed unmatched. Per the germline V gene, CDR1 is SQVTM and CDR2 is ANQGSEA. The CDR3 totals 14 residues. The CDR3 spells CSVDGTGVTREQYF. In nucleotides, the CDR3 is TGCAGCGTTGACGGGACAGGGGTTACGCGCGAGCAGTACTTC.

This chain links TRBV12-3 or TRBV12-4 with TRBJ1-2; D ambiguous. There are 13 residues in the CDR3. Deletions cut 3 bases from V and 4 bases from J, with 9 bases between. The CDR3 loop is CASSFSGVYGYTF. CDR3 coding DNA: TGTGCCAGCAGTTTTTCTGGAGTCTATGGCTACACCTTC.

This clonotype was recorded many times. V usage is TRBV4-1 and J usage is TRBJ1-1; D is unresolved. V lost 3 bases and J lost 4, with 9 bases in between. This CDR3 contains 13 residues. Germline V gives CDR1 MGHRA, CDR2 YSYEKL. CDR3 sequence reads: CASSQGESTEAFF. CDR3 nucleotide sequence: TGCGCCAGCAGCCAGGGTGAAAGCACTGAAGCTTTCTTT.

The gene calls are TRBV11-2 and TRBJ2-4; D might be TRBD1 (6 bases). CDR1 and CDR2 from the germline V gene are SGHAT and FQNNGV. The CDR3 covers 14 residues. V shed 3 bases and J shed 8 bases, with 14 bases lying between them. CDR3 bases: TGTGCCAGCAGCTTCAGCAGGGGTCGAGACATTCAGTACTTC. It yields the protein CASSFSRGRDIQYF.

This clonotype was seen at least ten times. This rearrangement joins TRBV30 to TRBJ1-3; D is ambiguous. There are 15 residues in the CDR3. The V gene's germline CDR1 is GTSNPN and CDR2 SVGIG (reference sequence). V was pared by 5 bases and J by 6 bases, with 20 bases between. CDR3 in DNA: TGTGCCTGGGCGAGAGGCAGGACGGAGACAAACACCATATATTTT. Amino acid sequence: CAWARGRTETNTIYF.

The chain has TRBV6-2 or TRBV6-3 and TRBJ1-3; D is unresolved. Germline assignment: CDR1 MNHEY and CDR2 SVGEGT. The CDR3 runs 16 residues. The V and J ends lost 6 bases and 0 bases respectively, with 15 bases between them. CDR3 in DNA: TGTGCCAGCAGAGATTTAAGGAGCTTCTCTGGAAACACCATATATTTT. The encoded protein is CASRDLRSFSGNTIYF.

This clonotype occurred many times. The chain has TRBV28 and TRBJ1-1, with TRBD1 as a possible D gene (5 bases). Germline assignment: CDR1 MDHEN and CDR2 SYDVKM. The V end lost 2 bases, the J end lost 1 base, and 8 bases lay between the germline ends. This CDR3 region has 14 residues. The DNA of the CDR3 is TGTGCCAGCAGTTTACGGGGGTGGAACACTGAAGCTTTCTTT. Translating it yields CASSLRGWNTEAFF. The complete variable domain, with remaining parts taken from reference TRBV28 and TRBJ1-1, reads DVKVTQSSRYLVKRTGEKVFLECVQDMDHENMFWYRQDPGLGLRLIYFSYDVKMKEKGDIPEGYSVSREKKERFSLILESASTNQTSMYLCASSLRGWNTEAFFGQGTRLTVV.